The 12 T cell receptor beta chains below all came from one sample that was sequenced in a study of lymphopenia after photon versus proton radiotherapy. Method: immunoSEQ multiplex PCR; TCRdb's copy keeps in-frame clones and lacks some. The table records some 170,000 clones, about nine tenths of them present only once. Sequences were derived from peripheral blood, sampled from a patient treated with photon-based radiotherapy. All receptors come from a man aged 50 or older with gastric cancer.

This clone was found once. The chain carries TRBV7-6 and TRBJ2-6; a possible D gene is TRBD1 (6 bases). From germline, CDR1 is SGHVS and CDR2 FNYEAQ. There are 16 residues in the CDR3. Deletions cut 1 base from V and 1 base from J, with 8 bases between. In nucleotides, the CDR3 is TGTGCCAGCAGCTTAGTTCAGGGGTCTGGGGCCAACGTCCTGACTTTC. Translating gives CASSLVQGSGANVLTF.

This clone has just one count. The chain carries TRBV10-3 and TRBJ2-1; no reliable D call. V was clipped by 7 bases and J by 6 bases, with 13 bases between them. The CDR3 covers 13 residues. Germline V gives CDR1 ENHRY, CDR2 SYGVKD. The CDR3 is CAINGRTSNEQFF. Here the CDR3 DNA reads TGTGCCATCAATGGCAGAACTTCCAATGAGCAGTTCTTC.

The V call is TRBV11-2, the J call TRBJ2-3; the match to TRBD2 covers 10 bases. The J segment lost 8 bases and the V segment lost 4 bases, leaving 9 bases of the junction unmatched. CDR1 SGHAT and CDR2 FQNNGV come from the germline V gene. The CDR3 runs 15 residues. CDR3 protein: CASSSISGRAFTQYF. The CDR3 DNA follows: TGTGCCAGCAGCTCGATAAGCGGGAGGGCCTTTACGCAGTATTTT.

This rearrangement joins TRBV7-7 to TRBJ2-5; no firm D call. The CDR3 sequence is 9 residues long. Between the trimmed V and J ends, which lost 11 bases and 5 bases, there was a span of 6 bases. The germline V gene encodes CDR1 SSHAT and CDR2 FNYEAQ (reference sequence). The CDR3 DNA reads TGTGCCGCCCGGGAGACCCAGTACTTC. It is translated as CAARETQYF.

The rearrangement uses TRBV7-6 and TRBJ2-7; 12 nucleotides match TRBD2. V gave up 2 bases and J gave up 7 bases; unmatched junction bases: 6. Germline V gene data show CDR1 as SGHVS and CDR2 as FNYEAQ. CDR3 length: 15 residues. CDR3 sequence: CASSLSTSGRFEQYF. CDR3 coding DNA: TGTGCCAGCAGCTTATCAACTAGCGGGAGGTTTGAGCAGTACTTC.

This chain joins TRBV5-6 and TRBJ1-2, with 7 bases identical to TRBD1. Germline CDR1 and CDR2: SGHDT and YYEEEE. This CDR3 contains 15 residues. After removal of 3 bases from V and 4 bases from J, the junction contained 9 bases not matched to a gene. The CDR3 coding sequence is TGTGCCAGCAGCTATGGACAGGTGGGGCTCTATGGCTACACCTTC. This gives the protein CASSYGQVGLYGYTF.

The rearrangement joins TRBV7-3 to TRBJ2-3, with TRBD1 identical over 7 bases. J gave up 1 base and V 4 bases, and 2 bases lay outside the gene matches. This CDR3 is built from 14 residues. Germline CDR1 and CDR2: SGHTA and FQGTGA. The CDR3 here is CASSSGQGTDTQYF. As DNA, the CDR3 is TGTGCCAGCAGCTCTGGACAGGGCACAGATACGCAGTATTTT. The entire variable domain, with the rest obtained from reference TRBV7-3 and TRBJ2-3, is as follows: GAGVSQTPSNKVTEKGKYVELRCDPISGHTALYWYRQSLGQGPEFLIYFQGTGAADDSGLPNDRFFAVRPEGSVSTLKIQRTERGDSAVYLCASSSGQGTDTQYFGPGTRLTVL.

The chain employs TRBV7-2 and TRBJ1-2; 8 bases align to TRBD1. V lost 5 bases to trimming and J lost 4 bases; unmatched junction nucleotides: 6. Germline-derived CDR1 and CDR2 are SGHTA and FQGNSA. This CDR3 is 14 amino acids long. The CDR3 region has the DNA TGTGCCAGCAGCGCCCAAACAGGGGGCTATGGCTACACCTTC. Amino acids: CASSAQTGGYGYTF.

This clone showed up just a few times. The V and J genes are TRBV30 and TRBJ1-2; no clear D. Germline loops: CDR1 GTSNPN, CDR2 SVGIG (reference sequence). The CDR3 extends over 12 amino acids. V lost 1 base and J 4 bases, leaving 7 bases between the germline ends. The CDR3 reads CAWSDLGYGYTF. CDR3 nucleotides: TGTGCCTGGAGTGACCTGGGCTATGGCTACACCTTC. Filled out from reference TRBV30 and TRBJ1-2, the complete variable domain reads SQTIHQWPATLVQPVGSPLSLECTVEGTSNPNLYWYRQAAGRGLQLLFYSVGIGQISSEVPQNLSASRPQDRQFILSSKKLLLSDSGFYLCAWSDLGYGYTFGSGTRLTVV.

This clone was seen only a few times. The CDR3 DNA follows: TGCAGTGCTAGGCTGACTTCTGAGCAGTTCTTC. Translation gives CSARLTSEQFF. The chain has TRBV20-1 and TRBJ2-1; D is uncertain. Trimming took 3 bases from V and 9 from J, leaving 9 bases between them. CDR1 and CDR2 (germline): DFQATT, SNEGSKA (reference sequence). This CDR3 spans 11 amino acids.

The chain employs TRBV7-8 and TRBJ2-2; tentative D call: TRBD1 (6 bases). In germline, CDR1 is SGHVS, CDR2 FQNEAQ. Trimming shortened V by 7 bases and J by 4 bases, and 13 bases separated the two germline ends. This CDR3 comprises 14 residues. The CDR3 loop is CASIPQGTTGELFF. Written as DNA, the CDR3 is TGTGCCAGCATCCCACAGGGCACCACCGGGGAGCTGTTTTTT.

The CDR3 here is CASSVGLAGGYGEQYF. In nucleotides, the CDR3 is TGTGCCAGCAGCGTAGGGTTAGCGGGAGGGTATGGCGAGCAGTACTTC. The chain recombines TRBV9 with TRBJ2-7; 11 nucleotides match TRBD2. The germline CDR1 and CDR2 sequences are SGDLS and YYNGEE. The CDR3 runs 16 residues. The junction had 8 bases not matched to a gene; V was cut back by 0 bases and J by 6 bases.